This T cell receptor beta chain was observed in a study of identifying expanded T cells in peripheral blood. Points on this clone: Its specificity is not known.

Study observations and caveats: Over about two and four weeks, about 15 and 19 clones changed, versus around 1.3 between replicates.

The CDR3 length is 14 residues. Germline CDR1 and CDR2: LNHDA and SQIVND (reference sequence). V was shortened by 2 bases and J by 4 bases, with 11 bases between the two germline ends. Generated by immunoSEQ multiplex PCR, the TCRdb table keeps only in-frame clones and is missing some. The sample holds about 82,000 clones, around 90% seen once. No infections or other immune events were documented during collection. The chain has TRBV19 and TRBJ1-2; a weak D match, TRBD1 (6 bases). The TCR comes from a person aged 18 to 70 in good health. The sequencing sample was made of blood. The DNA of the CDR3 is TGTGCCAGTAGTATAAACAGGGAGATCTATGGCTACACCTTC. As protein: CASSINREIYGYTF.